The 9 T cell receptor beta chains reported below all come from one sample, sequenced in a study of T cell responses to AZD1222 COVID-19 vaccine. The protocol was immunoSEQ multiplex PCR, while the TCRdb copy is restricted to in-frame clones and leaves out a portion. The data contain over 150,000 clones, 90% of them singletons. Specimen: peripheral blood, collected on day 0 of AZD1222 vaccination. The source of these receptors is an adult in good health.

This clone is a singleton in its sample. The chain carries TRBV7-2 and TRBJ1-1, with a weak D call TRBD1 (6 bases). The CDR3 runs to 13 residues. Looked up from germline, CDR1 is SGHTA and CDR2 is FQGNSA. V was cut by 7 bases and J by 5 bases, with 14 bases left in between. CDR3 bases: TGTGCCAGCACCCGGACAGCAGGGACTGAAGCTTTCTTT. It yields the protein CASTRTAGTEAFF.

The chain employs TRBV11-3 and TRBJ1-1; the D gene is possibly TRBD1 (5 bases). The CDR3 has 15 residues. The V gene lost 0 bases and the J gene lost 5 bases, with 13 bases spanning the gap. Germline V gene data show CDR1 as SGHNT and CDR2 as YENEEA. CDR3 in amino acids: CASSLDGGRGTEAFF. The CDR3 DNA is TGTGCCAGCAGCTTAGATGGGGGAAGGGGTACTGAAGCTTTCTTT.

The J gene is TRBJ2-1, the V gene TRBV7-3; D unresolved. Germline-derived CDR1 and CDR2 are SGHTA and FQGTGA. Trimming removed 6 bases from V and 0 bases from J, with 9 bases in between. The CDR3 is 14 residues long. The CDR3 is CASRPTNSYNEQFF. The CDR3 DNA reads TGTGCCAGCAGACCGACCAACTCCTACAATGAGCAGTTCTTC. The entire variable domain, with the rest obtained from reference TRBV7-3 and TRBJ2-1, is as follows: GAGVSQTPSNKVTEKGKYVELRCDPISGHTALYWYRQSLGQGPEFLIYFQGTGAADDSGLPNDRFFAVRPEGSVSTLKIQRTERGDSAVYLCASRPTNSYNEQFFGPGTRLTVL.

This clone has just one count. The CDR3 loop reads CASSLLFGNLHREAFF. DNA for the CDR3: TGTGCCAGCAGTTTATTATTTGGAAATTTGCACCGTGAAGCTTTCTTT. V and J are TRBV28 and TRBJ1-1; D uncertain. V was clipped by 1 base and J by 7 bases, with 19 bases between them. Germline V gene sequence: CDR1 MDHEN, CDR2 SYDVKM. This CDR3 has 16 amino acids.

This chain uses TRBV5-1 with TRBJ2-7; 9 nucleotides agree with TRBD1. The CDR3 sequence is 15 residues long. The J segment lost 3 bases and the V segment lost 4 bases, leaving 8 bases of the junction unmatched. Germline V gene sequence: CDR1 SGHRS, CDR2 YFSETQ. CDR3 sequence: CASSPLGGQGYEQYF. CDR3 in DNA: TGCGCCAGCAGCCCACTAGGGGGACAGGGCTACGAGCAGTACTTC.

The chain couples TRBV5-1 to TRBJ2-7; D is perhaps TRBD1 or TRBD2 (5 bases each). Germline assignment: CDR1 SGHRS and CDR2 YFSETQ. This CDR3 region has 15 residues. Deletions cut 1 base from V and 0 bases from J, with 11 bases between. CDR3 loop: CASSLLGGPSYEQYF. DNA of the CDR3: TGCGCCAGCAGCTTGCTTGGGGGTCCCTCCTACGAGCAGTACTTC.

The V call is TRBV4-2, the J call TRBJ2-1, with TRBD2 identical over 15 bases. In germline, CDR1 is LGHNA, CDR2 YNFKEQ. The junction had 6 bases not matched to a gene; V was cut back by 6 bases and J by 6 bases. The CDR3 is 16 amino acids. This CDR3 reads CASRVGGLAGGNEQFF. As DNA, the CDR3 is TGTGCCAGCAGGGTCGGGGGACTAGCGGGGGGCAATGAGCAGTTCTTC.

The V gene is TRBV9, the J gene TRBJ1-4; D is uncertain. Deletions cut 0 bases from V and 3 bases from J, with 9 bases between. The CDR3 consists of 15 residues. CDR1 and CDR2 from the germline V gene are SGDLS and YYNGEE. CDR3 loop: CASSVATLPNEKLFF. CDR3 in DNA: TGTGCCAGCAGCGTAGCGACGCTCCCTAATGAAAAACTGTTTTTT. The whole variable domain, remainder taken from reference TRBV9 and TRBJ1-4, is DSGVTQTPKHLITATGQRVTLRCSPRSGDLSVYWYQQSLDQGLQFLIQYYNGEERAKGNILERFSAQQFPDLHSELNLSSLELGDSALYFCASSVATLPNEKLFFGSGTQLSVL.

The CDR3 is CSVERDNGVAFF. CDR3 in DNA: TGCAGCGTTGAACGGGACAACGGAGTGGCTTTCTTT. The chain is built from TRBV29-1 and TRBJ1-1; tentatively, D is TRBD1 (6 bases). There are 12 residues in the CDR3. Deletions cut 2 bases from V and 11 bases from J, with 15 bases between. Germline CDR1 SQVTM, CDR2 ANQGSEA.